This T cell receptor (beta chain) was retrieved from a study of T cell changes during pregnancy in multiple sclerosis. The germline V gene has CDR1 LNHDA and CDR2 SQIVND (reference sequence). The length of the CDR3 is 15 residues. The V and J ends lost 3 bases and 4 bases, in that order; junction bases with no gene match: 5. Repertoires were generated with immunoSEQ multiplex PCR, while TCRdb's copy carries only in-frame clones and drops some. The table shows 75,000 to 95,000 clones, with roughly 93% occurring only once. This specimen was peripheral blood, taken in the second trimester of pregnancy. This clonotype originated in a female donor with multiple sclerosis, enrolled in a pregnancy study. The chain employs TRBV19 and TRBJ2-5; 10 nucleotides line up with TRBD1. The DNA of the CDR3 is TGTGCCAGTAGTATTCTCGGGACAGGGGTAGAGACCCAGTACTTC. It encodes CASSILGTGVETQYF. Full variable domain (outside the CDR3, taken from reference TRBV19 and TRBJ2-5): DGGITQSPKYLFRKEGQNVTLSCEQNLNHDAMYWYRQDPGQGLRLIYYSQIVNDFQKGDIAEGYSVSREKKESFPLTVTSAQKNPTAFYLCASSILGTGVETQYFGPGTRLLVL.